This TCR beta chain was sequenced in a study of cytomegalovirus exposure and HLA in healthy donors. Whole-study context: Within an early data release were about 85 million unique TCRs drawn from HLA-typed donors. Study-level points and caveats: Previous analysis showed most TCR beta V segments were productive about 87% or about 30% of the time. Certain sequence variants were highly shared and formed a cluster, and this cluster was likely a sequencing artifact.

Of note for this clone: Its antigen remains unidentified.

The CDR3 extends over 17 amino acids. The V end was cut by 5 bases, the J end by 0 bases, with 17 bases between. Looked up from germline, CDR1 is LNHDA and CDR2 is SQIVND (reference sequence). The primer mix had 60 Vbeta and 13 Jbeta primers. Method: immunoSEQ multiplex PCR; TCRdb's copy keeps in-frame clones and lacks some. This table holds roughly 97,000 clones, 81% found once. Material for sequencing was PBMCs. This sequence originates from a middle-aged man in good health and CMV-seropositive. The V and J genes are TRBV19 and TRBJ1-3; D possibly corresponds to TRBD1 (5 bases). The CDR3 region has the DNA TGTGCCAGTAGTGGGGCGACGTTAAGGGCCTCTGGAAACACCATATATTTT. Translated, it gives CASSGATLRASGNTIYF.